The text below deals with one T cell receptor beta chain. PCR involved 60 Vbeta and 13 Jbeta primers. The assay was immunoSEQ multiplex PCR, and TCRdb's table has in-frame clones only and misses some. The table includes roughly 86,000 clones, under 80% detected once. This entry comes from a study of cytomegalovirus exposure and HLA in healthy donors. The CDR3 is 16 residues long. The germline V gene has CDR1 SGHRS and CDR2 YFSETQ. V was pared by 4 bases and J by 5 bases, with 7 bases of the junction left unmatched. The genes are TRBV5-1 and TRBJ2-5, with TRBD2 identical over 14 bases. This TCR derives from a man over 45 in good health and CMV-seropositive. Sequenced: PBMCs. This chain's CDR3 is CASSLGTSGGHETQYF. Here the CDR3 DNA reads TGCGCCAGCAGCCTAGGGACTAGCGGGGGACACGAGACCCAGTACTTC.